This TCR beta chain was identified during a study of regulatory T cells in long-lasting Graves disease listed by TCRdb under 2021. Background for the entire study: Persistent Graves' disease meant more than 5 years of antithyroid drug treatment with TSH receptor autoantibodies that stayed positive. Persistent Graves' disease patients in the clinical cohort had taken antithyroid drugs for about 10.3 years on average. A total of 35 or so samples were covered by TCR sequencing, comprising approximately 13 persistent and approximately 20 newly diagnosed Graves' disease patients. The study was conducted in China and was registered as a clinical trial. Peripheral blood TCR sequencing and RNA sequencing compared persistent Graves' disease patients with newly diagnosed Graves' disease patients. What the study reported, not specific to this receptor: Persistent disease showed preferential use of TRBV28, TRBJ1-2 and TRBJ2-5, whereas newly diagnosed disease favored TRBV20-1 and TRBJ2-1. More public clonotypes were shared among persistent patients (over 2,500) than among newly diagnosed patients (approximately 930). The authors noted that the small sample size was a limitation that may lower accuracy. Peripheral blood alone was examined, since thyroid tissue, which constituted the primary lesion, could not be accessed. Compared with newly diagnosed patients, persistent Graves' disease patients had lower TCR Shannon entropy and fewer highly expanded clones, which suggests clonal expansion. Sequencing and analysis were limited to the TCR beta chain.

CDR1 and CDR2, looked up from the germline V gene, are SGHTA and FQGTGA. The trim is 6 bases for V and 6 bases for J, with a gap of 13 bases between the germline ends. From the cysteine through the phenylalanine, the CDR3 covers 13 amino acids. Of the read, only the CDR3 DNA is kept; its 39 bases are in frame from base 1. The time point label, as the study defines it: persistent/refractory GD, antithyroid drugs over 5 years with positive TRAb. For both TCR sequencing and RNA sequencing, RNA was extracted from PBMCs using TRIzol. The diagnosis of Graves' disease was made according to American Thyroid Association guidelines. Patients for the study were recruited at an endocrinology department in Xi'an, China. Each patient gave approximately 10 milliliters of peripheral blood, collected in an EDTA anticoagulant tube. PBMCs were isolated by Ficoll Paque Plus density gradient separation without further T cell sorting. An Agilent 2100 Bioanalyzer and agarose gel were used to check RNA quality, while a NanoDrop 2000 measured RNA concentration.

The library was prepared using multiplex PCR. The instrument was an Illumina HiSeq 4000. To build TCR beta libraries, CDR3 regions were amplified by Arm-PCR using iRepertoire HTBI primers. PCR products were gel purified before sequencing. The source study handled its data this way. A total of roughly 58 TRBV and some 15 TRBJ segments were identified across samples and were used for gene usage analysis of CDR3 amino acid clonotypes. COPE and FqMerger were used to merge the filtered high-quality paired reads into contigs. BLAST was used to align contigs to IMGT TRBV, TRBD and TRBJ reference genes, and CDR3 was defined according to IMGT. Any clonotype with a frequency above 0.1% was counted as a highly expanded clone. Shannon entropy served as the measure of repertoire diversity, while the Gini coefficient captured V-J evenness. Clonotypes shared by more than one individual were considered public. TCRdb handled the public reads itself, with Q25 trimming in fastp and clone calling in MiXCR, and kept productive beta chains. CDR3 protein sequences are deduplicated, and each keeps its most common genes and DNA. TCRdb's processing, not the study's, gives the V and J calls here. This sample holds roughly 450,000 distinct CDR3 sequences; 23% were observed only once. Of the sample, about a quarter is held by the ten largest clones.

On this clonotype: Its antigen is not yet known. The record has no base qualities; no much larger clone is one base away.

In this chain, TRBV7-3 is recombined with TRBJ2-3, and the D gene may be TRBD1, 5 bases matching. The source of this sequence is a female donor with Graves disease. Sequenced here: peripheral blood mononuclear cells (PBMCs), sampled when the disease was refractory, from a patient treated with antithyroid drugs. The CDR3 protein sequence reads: CASSPNRGDTQYF. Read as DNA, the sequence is TGTGCCAGCAGTCCAAATAGGGGCGATACGCAGTATTTT.